The rows below give T cell receptor beta chains drawn from one sample of a study of shared clonotypes between healthy human individuals. Measured with immunoSEQ multiplex PCR; TCRdb has only the in-frame clones, and not every one. Of approximately 1.5 million clones listed, 95% to 99% are singletons. The sample consisted of naive CD4+ T cells sorted from blood. The source is a man younger than 45 in good health. Both conserved end residues are part of each CDR3. D genes are given only for firm matches. Size values are once, few and many counts, or a class for expanded clones, and some rows have none.

>TRBJ2-5|-|TRBV5-4|-|17
TGTGCCAGCAGCTTGTCTACTGGTTGGGGGTCCCAAGAGACCCAGTACTTC
CASSLSTGWGSQETQYF
>TRBJ2-1|-|TRBV5-4|TRBD2|15
TGTGCCAGCAGCTTACCGGGACTACGATACAATGAGCAGTTCTTC
CASSLPGLRYNEQFF
>TRBJ2-3|-|TRBV4-3|TRBD2|17
TGCGCCAGCAGCCAAGTTATTCTAGCGGGAGGCGGAGATACGCAGTATTTT
CASSQVILAGGGDTQYF
>TRBJ2-5|-|TRBV10-3|-|13
TGTGCCATCAGTGAGCGGCCACAAGAGACCCAGTACTTC
CAISERPQETQYF
>TRBJ2-1|-|TRBV18|-|15
TGTGCCAGCTCACTTCCCGGTGGCTCCTACAATGAGCAGTTCTTC
CASSLPGGSYNEQFF
>TRBJ2-1|-|TRBV7-9|TRBD2|16
TGTGCCAGCAGCTTACACGGGACTAGAGACCACAATGAGCAGTTCTTC
CASSLHGTRDHNEQFF
>TRBJ1-2|-|TRBV5-5|-|13
TGTGCCAGCAGCCACGAGAGACGGGCTGGCTACACCTTC
CASSHERRAGYTF
>TRBJ2-5|-|TRBV28|TRBD2|16
TGTGCCAGCACCACAGTAGCGGGAGCTTCAAGATCGACCCAGTACTTC
CASTTVAGASRSTQYF
>TRBJ2-3|-|TRBV11-2|-|15
TGTGCCAGCAGCTTATCGGTGGGAGGTTCAGATACGCAGTATTTT
CASSLSVGGSDTQYF
>TRBJ2-7|-|TRBV29-1|TRBD2|18
TGCAGCGTCCTAATTGGTCTAGCGGGAGGCAAGTTCTCCTACGAGCAGTACTTC
CSVLIGLAGGKFSYEQYF
>TRBJ2-3|-|TRBV7-2|-|16
TGTGCCAGCAGCCGAAGACTGGCAAGAAGCACAGATACGCAGTATTTT
CASSRRLARSTDTQYF
>TRBJ2-7|once|TRBV5-6|TRBD2|13
TGTGCCAGCAGCTTAGGGACTAGCCTCGAGCAGTACTTC
CASSLGTSLEQYF
>TRBJ2-7|-|TRBV12-5|TRBD2|18
TGTGCTAGTGGTTTGGCTGCGGGACTAGGAGGGTCAGTCTACGAGCAGTACTTC
CASGLAAGLGGSVYEQYF
>TRBJ2-3|-|TRBV2|-|14
TGTGCCAGCAGTACTACGGGAGTTGGAGATACGCAGTATTTT
CASSTTGVGDTQYF
>TRBJ2-2|-|TRBV27|-|14
TGTGCCAGCAGGGTACCAGGGAACACCGGGGAGCTGTTTTTT
CASRVPGNTGELFF
>TRBJ1-2|-|TRBV6-5|-|13
TGTGCCAGCAGTTACTCAGGGGTGGATGGCTACACCTTC
CASSYSGVDGYTF
>TRBJ1-1|-|TRBV28|-|13
TGTGCCAGCATTTCCGGGACATCTCTGGGAGCTTTCTTT
CASISGTSLGAFF
>TRBJ1-1|-|TRBV9|TRBD1|15
TGTGCCAGCAGCGTTGATAACAGGGGTTTCACTGAAGCTTTCTTT
CASSVDNRGFTEAFF
>TRBJ1-1|-|TRBV18|-|11
TGTGCCAGCTCACAGGACACTGAAGCTTTCTTT
CASSQDTEAFF
>TRBJ2-1|-|TRBV7-2|-|15
TGTGCCAGCAGGGCTATGAGCGGGCCGTCCAATGAGCAGTTCTTC
CASRAMSGPSNEQFF
>TRBJ1-5|-|TRBV28|-|14
TGTGCCAGCAGACCAGGGGTTTGGAATCAGCCCCAGCATTTT
CASRPGVWNQPQHF
>TRBJ2-7|once|TRBV25-1|-|16
TGTGCCAGCAGTGAATATATGGGGAGAACCCCCTACGAGCAGTACTTC
CASSEYMGRTPYEQYF
>TRBJ1-1|once|TRBV6-5|-|14
TGTGCCAGCAGTTACTCAGTAGTGAACACTGAAGCTTTCTTT
CASSYSVVNTEAFF
>TRBJ2-7|-|TRBV7-9|-|13
TGTGCCAGCAGCTTAGAGGAGACTATGGAGCAGTACTTC
CASSLEETMEQYF
>TRBJ2-7|-|TRBV30|TRBD2|11
TGTGCCTGGAGTGTAGGGAGGACTAGGTACTTC
CAWSVGRTRYF
>TRBJ2-1|-|TRBV10-2|TRBD2|17
TGCGCCAGCAGTGAGTTCCGTAGCGGGAGCTCCTACAATGAGCAGTTCTTC
CASSEFRSGSSYNEQFF
>TRBJ2-2|once|TRBV10-2|TRBD2|15
TGCGCCATCAGCGGGGACGTGAGAAACACCGGGGAGCTGTTTTTT
CAISGDVRNTGELFF
>TRBJ2-3|once|TRBV14|TRBD2|15
TGTGCCAGCAGCCTCCGAGCGGGATACACAGATACGCAGTATTTT
CASSLRAGYTDTQYF
>TRBJ1-1|-|TRBV12-5|-|16
TGTGCTAGTGGTTTGGTACTGAAGGGGGGGGACACTGAAGCTTTCTTT
CASGLVLKGGDTEAFF